Following are 20 T cell receptor beta chains from one sample sequenced in a study of early T cells in non-severe SARS-CoV-2 infection. One entry per CDR3 protein, called by TCRdb with MiXCR from the 5' RACE reads. The sample has about 80,000 distinct CDR3 sequences, about 12% seen once; the top ten hold around 2.4%. Sequencing used whole blood. These receptors all come from an adult who was a healthcare worker with PCR-confirmed SARS-CoV-2 infection or an uninfected control (not recorded which).

This clonotype appeared a few times. The rearrangement uses TRBV12-3 or TRBV12-4 and TRBJ2-1; a possible D gene is TRBD1 (5 bases). This CDR3 is 13 amino acids long. Trimming stripped 7 bases from V and 7 bases from J, with 14 bases between. The CDR3 sequence is CASTLFSGNEQFF. The CDR3 nucleotides read TGTGCCAGCACCCTATTTTCAGGGAATGAGCAGTTCTTC.

The chain uses TRBV28 and TRBJ2-7, with D unclear. Germline values: CDR1 MDHEN, CDR2 SYDVKM. The V gene lost 3 bases and the J gene lost 6 bases, with 12 bases spanning the gap. CDR3 length: 13 amino acids. CDR3 sequence (DNA): TGTGCCAGCAGTTTTCTTGTCGGGCGCGAGCAGTACTTC. Protein product: CASSFLVGREQYF.

This clonotype showed up just a few times. The chain carries TRBV5-1 and TRBJ2-1; 8 bases are shared with TRBD2. Germline V gene lookup returns CDR1 SGHRS and CDR2 YFSETQ. CDR3 length: 14 residues. The junction had 6 bases not matched to a gene; V was cut back by 5 bases and J by 5 bases. The CDR3 nucleotides read TGCGCCAGCAGGTCCACTAGCGGAAACAATGAGCAGTTCTTC. Encoded protein: CASRSTSGNNEQFF.

This clonotype has just a few counts. The chain uses TRBV5-1 and TRBJ2-3, with D maybe TRBD1 (6 bases). This CDR3 comprises 15 residues. Trimming pared 0 bases from V and 6 bases from J, leaving 14 bases between. CDR1 is SGHRS, CDR2 YFSETQ, per germline. The CDR3 nucleotides are TGCGCCAGCAGCTTGGTGGCAGGGGCCACCGATACGCAGTATTTT. Encoded protein: CASSLVAGATDTQYF.

This clonotype has only a few counts. This chain connects TRBV3-1 to TRBJ1-1; D is uncertain. The germline V gene encodes CDR1 LGHDT and CDR2 YNNKEL (reference sequence). The CDR3 is made up of 14 amino acids. V lost 4 bases to trimming and J lost 4 bases, with 13 bases between them. The CDR3 loop reads CASSPDDWGTEAFF. For the CDR3, the DNA is TGTGCCAGCAGCCCGGATGATTGGGGCACTGAAGCTTTCTTT. Complete variable domain (other parts from reference TRBV3-1 and TRBJ1-1): DTAVSQTPKYLVTQMGNDKSIKCEQNLGHDTMYWYKQDSKKFLKIMFSYNNKELIINETVPNRFSPKSPDKAHLNLHINSLELGDSAVYFCASSPDDWGTEAFFGQGTRLTVV.

This clonotype is medium-sized in the sample. The chain carries TRBV7-2 and TRBJ2-4, with a tentative D call TRBD2 (5 bases). The germline V and J ends were trimmed by 9 bases and 4 bases, with 13 bases remaining between them. CDR1 and CDR2 from the germline V gene are SGHTA and FQGNSA. This CDR3 has 13 amino acids. CDR3 bases: TGTGCCAGTTCAGCGGACTCGAAAAACATTCAGTACTTC. The encoded protein is CASSADSKNIQYF. Using reference TRBV7-2 and TRBJ2-4 for the parts outside the CDR3, the full variable domain is GAGVSQSPSNKVTEKGKDVELRCDPISGHTALYWYRQSLGQGLEFLIYFQGNSAPDKSGLPSDRFSAERTGGSVSTLTIQRTQQEDSAVYLCASSADSKNIQYFGAGTRLSVL.

The chain carries TRBV10-2 and TRBJ2-1, with 8 bases that match TRBD2. This CDR3 region has 13 residues. Germline loops: CDR1 WSHSY, CDR2 SAAADI. The V gene end was trimmed by 8 bases and the J gene end by 13 bases; junction bases not matched to a gene: 13. In DNA, the CDR3 is TGCGCCAGCGGATGGGGAGCGGGAGAGCCCCAGTTCTTC. This encodes CASGWGAGEPQFF.

The sample holds a few counts of this clonotype. The chain employs TRBV7-3 and TRBJ2-3, with TRBD2 matching 7 bases. Germline lookup yields CDR1 SGHTA and CDR2 FQGTGA. The CDR3 loop spans 14 amino acids. With 4 bases clipped from V and 0 bases from J, the junction kept 1 base outside the gene matches. DNA for the CDR3: TGTGCCAGCAGCTCCGGGGGGAGCACAGATACGCAGTATTTT. It yields the protein CASSSGGSTDTQYF.

This clonotype was counted many times. The J gene is TRBJ1-1, the V gene TRBV10-3; D perhaps matches TRBD1 (6 bases). V lost 5 bases and J 2 bases, leaving 15 bases between the germline ends. The germline V gene has CDR1 ENHRY and CDR2 SYGVKD. The CDR3 is 15 residues long. The CDR3 DNA reads TGTGCCATCAGTAATCCGGGACAAGCTAACACTGAAGCTTTCTTT. Its translation: CAISNPGQANTEAFF.

The sample holds many counts of this clonotype. V gene TRBV28 combines with J gene TRBJ1-3, with D uncertain. Germline CDR1 reads MDHEN; CDR2 reads SYDVKM. Between the trimmed V and J ends, which lost 4 bases and 6 bases, there was a span of 13 bases. The CDR3 spans 14 residues. CDR3 coding DNA: TGTGCCAGCAGTTCCCCGGTTACTCCAAACACCATATATTTT. Residues: CASSSPVTPNTIYF.

The chain is built from TRBV19 and TRBJ1-2; D uncertain. V was clipped by 2 bases and J by 3 bases, with 4 bases between them. The length of the CDR3 is 12 residues. The germline gives CDR1 LNHDA, CDR2 SQIVND (reference sequence). The CDR3 sequence: CASSIQDYGYTF. As DNA, the CDR3 is TGTGCCAGTAGTATACAGGACTATGGCTACACCTTC.

The rearrangement uses TRBV6-6 and TRBJ2-1, with D perhaps matching TRBD2 (6 bases). Deletions cut 2 bases from V and 8 bases from J, with 22 bases between. The CDR3 length is 17 residues. CDR1 MNHNY and CDR2 SVGAGI come from the germline V gene (reference sequence). The CDR3 spells CASSYPTLANTADEQFF. In DNA, the CDR3 is TGTGCCAGCAGTTACCCTACACTAGCAAATACCGCCGATGAGCAGTTCTTC.

The chain employs TRBV18 and TRBJ2-7; tentative D call: TRBD2 (7 bases). V was clipped by 2 bases and J by 5 bases, with 13 bases between them. This CDR3 contains 14 residues. Looked up from germline, CDR1 is KGHSH and CDR2 is LQKENI. CDR3: CASSPSGGRDEQYF. The CDR3, as DNA: TGTGCCAGCTCACCATCCGGGGGGCGCGACGAGCAGTACTTC.

V and J are TRBV5-1 and TRBJ2-3; D is perhaps TRBD2 (6 bases). Deletions cut 4 bases from V and 6 bases from J, with 12 bases between. This CDR3 contains 13 residues. The V gene's germline CDR1 is SGHRS and CDR2 YFSETQ. The CDR3 sequence: CASSPAGLDTQYF. The CDR3 region has the DNA TGCGCCAGCAGCCCCGCGGGGCTGGATACGCAGTATTTT.

Concerning this clonotype itself: A much larger clone lies a single base off, so this may be a read error. This chain connects TRBV30 to TRBJ2-3, with D tentatively TRBD2 (5 bases). V shed 4 bases and J shed 7 bases, with 15 bases lying between them. This CDR3 spans 13 amino acids. Germline V gene sequence: CDR1 GTSNPN, CDR2 SVGIG (reference sequence). CDR3 in amino acids: CAWTIGVGNTQYF. CDR3 nucleotides: TGTGCCTGGACTATCGGGGTCGGGAATACGCAGTATTTT.

This clonotype was recorded many times. The chain combines TRBV2 with TRBJ2-7; TRBD1 might be the D (6 bases). V shed 10 bases and J shed 1 base, with 14 bases lying between them. The CDR3 sequence is 13 residues long. Germline V CDR1 and CDR2: SNHLY, FYNNEI. CDR3 sequence: CATLGTPSYEQYF. In nucleotides, the CDR3 is TGTGCCACACTCGGGACACCTTCCTACGAGCAGTACTTC.

Many counts were recorded for this clonotype. This chain joins TRBV11-3 and TRBJ2-3; D unresolved. CDR1 and CDR2 from the germline V gene are SGHNT and YENEEA. V lost 7 bases, J lost 2 bases, and 10 bases lay in between. CDR3 length: 13 amino acids. CDR3 DNA: TGTGCCAGCACCTCGGTGGACACAGATACGCAGTATTTT. Amino acids: CASTSVDTDTQYF.

V usage is TRBV12-5 and J usage is TRBJ2-7; either TRBD1 or TRBD2 may fit D (5 bases each). Looked up from germline, CDR1 is LGHNT and CDR2 is FRNRAP. Trimming left V 8 bases short and J 2 bases short, with 16 bases between. This CDR3 is 14 amino acids long. CDR3 in DNA: TGTGCTAGTCTCAAGGGGACCGACCCCTACGAGCAGTACTTC. Its protein is CASLKGTDPYEQYF.

The table lists this clonotype with a few counts. The rearrangement joins TRBV6-1 to TRBJ1-6; D gene unclear. This CDR3 region has 14 residues. Germline V gene data show CDR1 as MNHNS and CDR2 as SASEGT. Between the trimmed V and J ends, which lost 5 bases and 9 bases, there was a span of 14 bases. CDR3 in DNA: TGTGCCAGCAGTACCAAAGCAGCCGGTTCACCCCTCCACTTT. It codes for CASSTKAAGSPLHF.

At least ten counts were recorded for this clonotype. The V call is TRBV13, the J call TRBJ2-1, with D perhaps TRBD1 or TRBD2 (5 bases each). The V and J ends lost 4 bases and 9 bases respectively, with 13 bases between them. Germline CDR1 reads PRHDT; CDR2 reads FYEKMQ (reference sequence). This CDR3 has 13 amino acids. The CDR3 coding sequence is TGTGCCAGCAGCTGGCAGGGTGAGGGTGAGCAGTTCTTC. Translation gives CASSWQGEGEQFF.